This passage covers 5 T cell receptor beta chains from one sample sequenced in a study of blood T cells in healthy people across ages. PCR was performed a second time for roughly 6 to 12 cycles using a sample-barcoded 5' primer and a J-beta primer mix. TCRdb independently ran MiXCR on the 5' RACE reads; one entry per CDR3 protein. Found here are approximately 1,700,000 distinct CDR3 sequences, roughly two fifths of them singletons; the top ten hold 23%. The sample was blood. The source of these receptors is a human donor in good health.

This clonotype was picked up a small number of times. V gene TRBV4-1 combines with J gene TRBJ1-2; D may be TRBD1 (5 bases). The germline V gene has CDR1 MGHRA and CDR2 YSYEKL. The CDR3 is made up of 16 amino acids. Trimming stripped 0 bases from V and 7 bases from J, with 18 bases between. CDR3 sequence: CASSQEVRQGRFGYTF. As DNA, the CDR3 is TGCGCCAGCAGCCAAGAGGTCCGGCAGGGAAGGTTTGGCTACACCTTC.

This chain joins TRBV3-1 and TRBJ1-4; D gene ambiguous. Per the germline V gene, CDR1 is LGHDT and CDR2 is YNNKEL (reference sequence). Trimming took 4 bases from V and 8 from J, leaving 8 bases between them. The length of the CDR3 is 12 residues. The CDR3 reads CASSPLHEKLFF. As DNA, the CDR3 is TGTGCCAGCAGCCCCCTTCACGAAAAACTGTTTTTT.

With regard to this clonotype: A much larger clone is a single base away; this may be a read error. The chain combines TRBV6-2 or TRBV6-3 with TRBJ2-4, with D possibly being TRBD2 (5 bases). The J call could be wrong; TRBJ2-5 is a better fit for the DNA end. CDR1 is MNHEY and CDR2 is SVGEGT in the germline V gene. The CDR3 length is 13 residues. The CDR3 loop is CASREWTYGTQYF. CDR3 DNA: TGTGCCAGCAGAGAATGGACTTACGGGACCCAGTACTTC.

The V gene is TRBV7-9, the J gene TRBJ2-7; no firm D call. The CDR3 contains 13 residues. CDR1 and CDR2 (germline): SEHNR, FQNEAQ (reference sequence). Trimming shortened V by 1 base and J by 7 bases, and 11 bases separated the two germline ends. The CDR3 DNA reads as TGTGCCAGCAGCTTAGGGGTATCGTGGGAGCAGTACTTC. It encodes CASSLGVSWEQYF.

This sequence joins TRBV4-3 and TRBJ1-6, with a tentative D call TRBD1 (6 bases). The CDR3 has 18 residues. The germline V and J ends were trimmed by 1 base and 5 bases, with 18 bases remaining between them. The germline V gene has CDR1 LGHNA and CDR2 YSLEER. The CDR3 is CASSQVIRGELDNSPLHF. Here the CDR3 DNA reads TGCGCCAGCAGCCAAGTAATAAGGGGGGAACTTGATAATTCACCCCTCCACTTT.